This is a list of T cell receptor beta chains from one sample in a study of T cell changes during pregnancy in multiple sclerosis. Method: immunoSEQ multiplex PCR; TCRdb's copy keeps in-frame clones and lacks some. The sample has some 97,000 clones, roughly nine tenths seen once. The sequenced sample was peripheral blood, obtained in the second trimester of pregnancy. Receptors were obtained from a female donor with multiple sclerosis, enrolled in a pregnancy study. The CDR3 runs from the conserved cysteine through the conserved F or W.

J gene | V gene | CDR3 protein
TRBJ2-7 | TRBV5-1 | CASSFGGAPLREQYF
TRBJ2-7 | TRBV6-1 | CASQGLLRDEQYF
TRBJ2-6 | TRBV7-3 | CASSLAQGSGANVLTF
TRBJ1-1 | TRBV4-2 | CASSQDGGNTEAFF
TRBJ1-5 | TRBV5-5 | CASSLTGQGFDQPQHF
TRBJ1-4 | TRBV9 | CASSASGTMNEKLFF
TRBJ1-2 | TRBV11-2 | CASSLGGQGSYTF
TRBJ2-1 | TRBV5-1 | CASSSGLAGYGEQFF
TRBJ1-1 | TRBV6-6 | CASSYSAQQNTEAFF
TRBJ1-1 | TRBV6-6 | CASSYSNRGTEAFF
TRBJ2-1 | TRBV11-2 | CASSSDGRAGVDEQFF
TRBJ2-1 | TRBV7-3 | CASSPTRGGRSSYNEQFF
TRBJ1-3 | TRBV19 | CASSGSSGTGNTIYF